This TCR beta chain was recorded in a study of blood T cell repertoires in COVID-19. TCRdb's table, derived via immunoSEQ multiplex PCR, lists solely in-frame clones and lacks some. The table records some 290,000 clones, 75% to 90% of them present only once. V dropped 3 bases and J dropped 1 base, with 9 bases sitting between them. The CDR3 has 14 amino acids. Germline CDR1 and CDR2: LNHDA and SQIVND (reference sequence). Comment on this clone: Within the sample, other DNA sequences also encode this same CDR3.

The chain combines TRBV19 with TRBJ1-1; D unclear. The clonotype originates from a woman aged 30 to 39 with COVID-19, enrolled during active disease. The sample consisted of peripheral blood. CDR3 sequence (DNA): TGTGCCAGTAGTATCGGGGAGGGGAACACTGAAGCTTTCTTT. Translated, it gives CASSIGEGNTEAFF.